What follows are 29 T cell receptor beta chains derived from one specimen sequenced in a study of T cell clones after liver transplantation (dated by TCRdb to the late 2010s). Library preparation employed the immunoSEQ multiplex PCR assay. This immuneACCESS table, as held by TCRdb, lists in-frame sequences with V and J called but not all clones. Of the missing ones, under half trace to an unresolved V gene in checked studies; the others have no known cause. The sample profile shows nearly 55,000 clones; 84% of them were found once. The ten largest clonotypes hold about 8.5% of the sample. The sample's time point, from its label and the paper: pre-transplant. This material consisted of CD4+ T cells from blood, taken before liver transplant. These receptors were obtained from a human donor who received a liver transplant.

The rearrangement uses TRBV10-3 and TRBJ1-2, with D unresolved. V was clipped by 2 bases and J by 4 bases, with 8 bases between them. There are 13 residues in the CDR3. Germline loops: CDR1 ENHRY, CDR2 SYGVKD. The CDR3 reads CAISEAGLYGYTF. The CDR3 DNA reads TGTGCCATCAGTGAGGCAGGCCTCTATGGCTACACCTTC.

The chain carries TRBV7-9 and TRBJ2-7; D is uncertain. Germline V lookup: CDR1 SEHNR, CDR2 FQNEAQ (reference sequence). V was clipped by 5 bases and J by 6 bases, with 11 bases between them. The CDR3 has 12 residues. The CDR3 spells CASSPVIGEQYF. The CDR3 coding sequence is TGTGCCAGCAGCCCCGTTATTGGCGAGCAGTACTTC.

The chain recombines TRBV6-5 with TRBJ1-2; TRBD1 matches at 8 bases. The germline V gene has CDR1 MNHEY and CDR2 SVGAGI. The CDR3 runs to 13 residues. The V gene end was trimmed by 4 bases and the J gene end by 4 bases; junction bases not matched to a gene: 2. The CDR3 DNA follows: TGTGCCAGCAGTTCGACAGGGGCCTATGGCTACACCTTC. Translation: CASSSTGAYGYTF.

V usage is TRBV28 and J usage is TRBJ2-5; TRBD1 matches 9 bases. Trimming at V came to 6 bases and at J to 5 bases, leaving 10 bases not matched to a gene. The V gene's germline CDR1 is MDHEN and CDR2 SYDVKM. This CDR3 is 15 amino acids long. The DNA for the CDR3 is TGTGCCAGCAGGGGGGGACAGGGTGGTTTGGAGACCCAGTACTTC. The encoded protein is CASRGGQGGLETQYF.

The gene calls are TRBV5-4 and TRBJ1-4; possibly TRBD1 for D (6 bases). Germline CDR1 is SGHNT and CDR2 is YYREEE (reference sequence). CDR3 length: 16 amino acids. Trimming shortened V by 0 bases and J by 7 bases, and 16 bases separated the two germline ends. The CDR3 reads CASSLAKEGGGEKLFF. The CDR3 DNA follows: TGTGCCAGCAGCTTGGCCAAGGAGGGAGGGGGTGAAAAACTGTTTTTT.

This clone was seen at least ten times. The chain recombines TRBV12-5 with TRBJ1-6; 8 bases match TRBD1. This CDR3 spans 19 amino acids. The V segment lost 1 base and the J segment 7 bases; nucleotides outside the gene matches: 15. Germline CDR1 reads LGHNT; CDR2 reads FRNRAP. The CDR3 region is CASGLGSRGLSPANSPLHF. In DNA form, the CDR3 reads TGTGCTAGTGGTTTGGGGTCCAGGGGGCTTTCCCCGGCGAATTCACCCCTCCACTTT.

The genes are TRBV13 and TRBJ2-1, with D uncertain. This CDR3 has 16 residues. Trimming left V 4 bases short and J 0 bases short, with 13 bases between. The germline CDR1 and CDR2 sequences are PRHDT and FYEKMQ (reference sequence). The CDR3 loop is CASSSRWGSSYNEQFF. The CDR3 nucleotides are TGTGCCAGCAGCTCCCGGTGGGGAAGCTCCTACAATGAGCAGTTCTTC.

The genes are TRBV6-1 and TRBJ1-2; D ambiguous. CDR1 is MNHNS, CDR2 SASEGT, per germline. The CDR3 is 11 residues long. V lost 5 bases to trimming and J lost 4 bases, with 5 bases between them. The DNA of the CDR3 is TGTGCCAGCAGTCCACTCTATGGCTACACCTTC. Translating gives CASSPLYGYTF.

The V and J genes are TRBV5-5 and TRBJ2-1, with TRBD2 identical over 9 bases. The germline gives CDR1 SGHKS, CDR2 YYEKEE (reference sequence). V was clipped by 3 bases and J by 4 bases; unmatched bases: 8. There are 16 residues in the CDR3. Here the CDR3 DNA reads TGTGCCAGCAGCTCCCTCTGGGCGGGGGGGTACAATGAGCAGTTCTTC. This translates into CASSSLWAGGYNEQFF.

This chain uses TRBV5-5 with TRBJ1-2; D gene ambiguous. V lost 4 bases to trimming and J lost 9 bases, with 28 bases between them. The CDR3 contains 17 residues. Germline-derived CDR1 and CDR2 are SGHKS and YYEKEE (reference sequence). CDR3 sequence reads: CASSRGEGPTNWMSYTF. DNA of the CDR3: TGTGCCAGCAGCCGGGGAGAGGGCCCTACCAACTGGATGAGCTACACCTTC.

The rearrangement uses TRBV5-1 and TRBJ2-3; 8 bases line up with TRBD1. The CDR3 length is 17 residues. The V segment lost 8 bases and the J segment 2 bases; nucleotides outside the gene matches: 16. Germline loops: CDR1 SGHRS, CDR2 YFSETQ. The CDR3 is CASGRSPGGPPTDTQYF. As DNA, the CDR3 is TGCGCCAGTGGCCGTAGTCCAGGGGGCCCCCCCACAGATACGCAGTATTTT.

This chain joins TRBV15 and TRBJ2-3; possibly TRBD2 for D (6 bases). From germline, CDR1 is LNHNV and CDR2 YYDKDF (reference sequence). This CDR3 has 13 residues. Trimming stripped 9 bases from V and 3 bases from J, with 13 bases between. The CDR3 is CATSLAGTDTQYF. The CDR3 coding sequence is TGTGCCACATCACTAGCCGGAACAGATACGCAGTATTTT.

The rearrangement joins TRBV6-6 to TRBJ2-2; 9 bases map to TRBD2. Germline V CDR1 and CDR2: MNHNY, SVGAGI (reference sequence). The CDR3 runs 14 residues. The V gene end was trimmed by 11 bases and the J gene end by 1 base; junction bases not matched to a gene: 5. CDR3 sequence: CAGTTSGNTGELFF. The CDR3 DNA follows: TGTGCCGGAACGACTAGCGGGAACACCGGGGAGCTGTTTTTT.

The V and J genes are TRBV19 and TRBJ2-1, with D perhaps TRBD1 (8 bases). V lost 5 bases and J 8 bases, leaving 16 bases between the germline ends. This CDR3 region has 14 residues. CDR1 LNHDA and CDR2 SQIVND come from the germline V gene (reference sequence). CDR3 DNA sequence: TGTGCCAGTAGTTCAAGAACAGGGGGGGATGAGCAGTTCTTC. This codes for CASSSRTGGDEQFF.

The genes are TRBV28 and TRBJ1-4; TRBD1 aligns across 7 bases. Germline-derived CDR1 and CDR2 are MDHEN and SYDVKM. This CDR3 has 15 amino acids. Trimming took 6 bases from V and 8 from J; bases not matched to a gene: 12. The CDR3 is CASSPGGGMEEKLFF. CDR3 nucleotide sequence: TGTGCCAGCAGCCCAGGGGGGGGGATGGAGGAAAAACTGTTTTTT.

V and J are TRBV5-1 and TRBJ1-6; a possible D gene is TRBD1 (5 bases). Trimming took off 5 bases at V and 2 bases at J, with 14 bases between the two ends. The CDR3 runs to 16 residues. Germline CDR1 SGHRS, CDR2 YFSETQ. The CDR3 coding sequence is TGCGCCAGCAGTCCCGACAGATGGACCTATAATTCACCCCTCCACTTT. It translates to CASSPDRWTYNSPLHF.

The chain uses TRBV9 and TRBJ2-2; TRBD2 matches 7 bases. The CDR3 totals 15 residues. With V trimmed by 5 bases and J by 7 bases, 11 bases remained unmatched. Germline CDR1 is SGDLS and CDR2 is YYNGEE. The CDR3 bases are TGTGCCAGCAGGTCTTTGGCGGGAGAGGACGGGGAGCTGTTTTTT. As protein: CASRSLAGEDGELFF.

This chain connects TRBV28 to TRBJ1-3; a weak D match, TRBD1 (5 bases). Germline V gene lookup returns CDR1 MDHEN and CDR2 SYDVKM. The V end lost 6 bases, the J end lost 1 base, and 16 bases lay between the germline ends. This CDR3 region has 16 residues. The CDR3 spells CASSRPTGASGNTIYF. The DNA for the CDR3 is TGTGCCAGCAGCCGCCCCACAGGCGCATCTGGAAACACCATATATTTT.

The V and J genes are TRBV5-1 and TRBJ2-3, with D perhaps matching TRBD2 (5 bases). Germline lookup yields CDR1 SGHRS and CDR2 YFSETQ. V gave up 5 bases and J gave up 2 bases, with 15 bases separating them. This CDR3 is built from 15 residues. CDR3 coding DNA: TGCGCCAGCAGTAGTTCGGACTCCTACACAGATACGCAGTATTTT. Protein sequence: CASSSSDSYTDTQYF.

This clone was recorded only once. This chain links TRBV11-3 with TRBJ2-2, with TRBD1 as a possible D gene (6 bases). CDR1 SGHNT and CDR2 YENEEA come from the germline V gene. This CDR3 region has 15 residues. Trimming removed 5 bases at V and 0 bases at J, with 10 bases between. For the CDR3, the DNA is TGTGCCAGCAGCCGACAGGCCTCGAACACCGGGGAGCTGTTTTTT. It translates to CASSRQASNTGELFF.

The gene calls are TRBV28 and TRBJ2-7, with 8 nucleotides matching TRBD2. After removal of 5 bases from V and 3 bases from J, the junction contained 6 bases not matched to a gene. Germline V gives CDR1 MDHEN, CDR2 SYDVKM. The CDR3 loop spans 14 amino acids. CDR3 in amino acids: CASSKSGSIYEQYF. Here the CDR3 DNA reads TGTGCCAGCAGTAAGAGCGGGAGTATCTACGAGCAGTACTTC.

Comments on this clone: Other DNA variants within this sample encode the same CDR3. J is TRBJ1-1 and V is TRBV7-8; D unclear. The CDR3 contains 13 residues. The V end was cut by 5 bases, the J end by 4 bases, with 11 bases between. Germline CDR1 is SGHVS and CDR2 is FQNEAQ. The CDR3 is CASSPQTTTEAFF. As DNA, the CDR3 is TGTGCCAGCAGCCCGCAGACTACCACTGAAGCTTTCTTT.

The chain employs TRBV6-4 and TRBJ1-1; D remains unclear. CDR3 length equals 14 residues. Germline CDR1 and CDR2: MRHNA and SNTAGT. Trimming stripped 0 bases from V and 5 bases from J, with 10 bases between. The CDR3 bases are TGTGCCAGCAGTGACTCGAGCCGCGCGACTGAAGCTTTCTTT. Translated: CASSDSSRATEAFF.

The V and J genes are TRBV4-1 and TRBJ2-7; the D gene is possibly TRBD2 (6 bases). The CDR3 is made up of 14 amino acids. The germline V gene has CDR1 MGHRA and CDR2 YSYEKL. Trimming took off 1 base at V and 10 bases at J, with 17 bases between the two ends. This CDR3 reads CASSQADSAGPQYF. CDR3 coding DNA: TGCGCCAGCAGCCAAGCGGACTCGGCGGGACCTCAGTACTTC.

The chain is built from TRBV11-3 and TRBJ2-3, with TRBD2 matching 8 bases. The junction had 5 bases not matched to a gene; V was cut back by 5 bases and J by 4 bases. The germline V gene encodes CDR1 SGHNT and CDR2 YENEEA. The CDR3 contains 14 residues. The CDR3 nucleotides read TGTGCCAGCAGCCCAGGACTAGCCGCAGATACGCAGTATTTT. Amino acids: CASSPGLAADTQYF.

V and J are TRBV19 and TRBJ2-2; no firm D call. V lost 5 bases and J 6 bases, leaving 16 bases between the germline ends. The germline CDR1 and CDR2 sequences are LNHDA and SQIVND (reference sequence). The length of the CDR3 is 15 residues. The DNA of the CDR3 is TGTGCCAGTAGTGCCACCGGGCCCTTTGCCGGGGAGCTGTTTTTT. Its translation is CASSATGPFAGELFF.

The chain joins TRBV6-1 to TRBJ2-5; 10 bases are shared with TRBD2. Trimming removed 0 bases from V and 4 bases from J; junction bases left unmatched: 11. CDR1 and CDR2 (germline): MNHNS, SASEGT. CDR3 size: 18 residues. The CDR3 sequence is CASSEAFSLAGLGETQYF. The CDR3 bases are TGTGCCAGCAGTGAAGCTTTCTCACTAGCGGGGTTAGGAGAGACCCAGTACTTC.

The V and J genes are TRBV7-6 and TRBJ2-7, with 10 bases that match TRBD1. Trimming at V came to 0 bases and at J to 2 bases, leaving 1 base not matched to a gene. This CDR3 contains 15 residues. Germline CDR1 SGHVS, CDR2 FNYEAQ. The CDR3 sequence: CASSLAGTGAYEQYF. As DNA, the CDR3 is TGTGCCAGCAGCTTAGCTGGGACAGGGGCCTACGAGCAGTACTTC. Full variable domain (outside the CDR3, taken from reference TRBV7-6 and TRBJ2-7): GAGVSQSPRYKVTKRGQDVALRCDPISGHVSLYWYRQALGQGPEFLTYFNYEAQQDKSGLPNDRFSAERPEGSISTLTIQRTEQRDSAMYRCASSLAGTGAYEQYFGPGTRLTVT.

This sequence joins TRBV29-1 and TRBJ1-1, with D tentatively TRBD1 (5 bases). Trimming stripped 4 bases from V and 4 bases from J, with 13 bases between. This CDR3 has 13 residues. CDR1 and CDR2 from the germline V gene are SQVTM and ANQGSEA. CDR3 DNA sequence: TGCAGCGTTGCGGTGGTGGGGCGCACTGAAGCTTTCTTT. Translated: CSVAVVGRTEAFF.